The source of this T cell receptor (beta chain) is a study of T cells in Graves' hyperthyroidism and ophthalmopathy. Looking at the study overall: Peripheral blood samples were taken at initial diagnosis, prior to any treatment.

Germline CDR1 is LNHDA and CDR2 is SQIVND (reference sequence). Trimming stripped 2 bases from V and 6 bases from J, with 17 bases between. The CDR3 consists of 15 residues. Amplification targeted TCR beta CDR3 regions from RNA transcripts. The TCR CDR3 was amplified in a first-round RT-PCR using the HTBI primer set. Via MiXCR, TCRdb re-called the multiplex PCR reads, giving one row per CDR3 protein. This sample has hundreds of thousands of distinct CDR3 sequences, with more than 11% found just once. Uncontrolled infections, other autoimmune diseases, pregnancy or lactation led to exclusion of patients. There are a few counts of this clonotype. As yet, its antigen is unknown. Study results and limitations: Ophthalmopathy was identified by the model a median about six months ahead of onset. Blood also contained most expanded thyroid clonotypes above 0.001.

The sequenced material came from blood. The clonotype was recovered from a woman younger than 45 with Graves' hyperthyroidism that later progressed to Graves' ophthalmopathy. The chain employs TRBV19 and TRBJ2-7; D possibly corresponds to TRBD2 (5 bases). The CDR3 DNA reads as TGTGCCAGTAGTATACCCCGGGATTCCACCGTCGAGCAGTACTTC. Amino acid sequence: CASSIPRDSTVEQYF.